This TCR beta chain is from a study of blood T cell repertoires in COVID-19 (TCRdb year 2020). Context from the whole study: Samples covering the acute and convalescent phases of COVID-19 were provided by collaborators in the United States, Italy and Spain. The material from the prospective study consisted of cDNA or gDNA derived from T cells, B-cell-depleted T cells, or PBMCs. The dataset comprised deeply sampled blood TCRbeta repertoires from subjects exposed to, actively infected with, or recovered from COVID-19. The repertoires were made available in a free public database intended to serve as a resource for research on the immune response to SARS-CoV-2. The samples were drawn from the first 160 participants of the ongoing ImmuneRACE study and from 1,254 subjects provided by 6 global collaborators. Sample metadata almost always included a de-identified subject ID, COVID-19 status, age in years and sex. Where HLA class I and class II types were available, the types were taken from metadata supplied by the sample provider, not from assay-based typing. Overall results and qualifications from the work: The amount of clinical and demographic metadata varied by source and participant and was provided uncurated.

Worth noting for this clone: Its target antigen remains unknown. Qualities for individual bases were not recorded, and no much larger clone is one base off.

In Seattle, one collaborating source enrolled patients while the infection was active and tracked those patients longitudinally over the course of disease. Collaborating institutions collected whole blood in K2EDTA tubes following their own protocols. Collaborator samples were shipped for TCRbeta analysis as frozen whole blood, isolated PBMCs, or DNA extracted from either sample type. CDR1 is given as SGHRS and CDR2 as YFSETQ, both from the germline V gene. Between the V and J ends, shortened by 4 bases and 5 bases respectively, the junction contains 13 bases. Including cysteine and phenylalanine, the CDR3 has 13 amino acids. CDR3 DNA is the only sequence kept; it has 39 bases, read in frame from the first base. TCRbeta CDR3 regions were amplified from genomic DNA by means of the immunoSEQ Assay, a bias-controlled multiplex PCR. The study's own analysis went as follows. The number of nucleated cells in each sample was estimated by amplification of reference gene primers within the assay. Sequence reads were collapsed and filtered to measure the absolute abundance of every unique TCRbeta CDR3 rearrangement. Productive Simpson clonality was computed per sample as the square root of Simpson's diversity index over productive rearrangements. TCRdb retrieved this table from immuneACCESS and kept in-frame rearrangements only. Not all clones are present; in checked studies, unresolved V genes account for under half, and no reason is known for the remainder. That table furnishes V, J and clone size, whereas the DNA furnished D and trimming. This sample is represented by approximately 350,000 clones; 86% of them were singletons. Just over 7% of the sample comes from the top ten.

The clonotype was recovered from a woman aged 60-75 years with COVID-19, enrolled during active disease. What was sequenced was peripheral blood. The receptor chain draws on TRBV5-1 and TRBJ2-7, and perhaps TRBD1 as D gene, on 6 matching bases. The CDR3 reads CASSDHDRNEQYF. DNA sequence: TGCGCCAGCAGCGACCACGACAGGAACGAGCAGTACTTC. Joined to the reference TRBV5-1 and TRBJ2-7 proteins, this CDR3 gives the full variable domain: KAGVTQTPRYLIKTRGQQVTLSCSPISGHRSVSWYQQTPGQGLQFLFEYFSETQRNKGNFPGRFSGRQFSNSRSEMNVSTLELGDSALYLCASSDHDRNEQYFGPGTRLTVT.